A single TCR beta chain is shown here with its context. Trimming pared 5 bases from V and 7 bases from J, leaving 10 bases between. Germline V CDR1 and CDR2: SGHRS, YFSETQ. This CDR3 spans 12 amino acids. The data originate from a study of blood T cell repertoires in COVID-19. Study-level information: The United States, Italy and Spain supplied acute and convalescent COVID-19 samples. From T cells, B-cell-depleted T cells, or PBMCs came the material, which was cDNA or gDNA.

Authors' data handling: How many nucleated cells were present was estimated from reference gene primer amplification. TCRdb's copy holds only in-frame clones and misses some; the assay was immunoSEQ multiplex PCR. V, J and clone size reflect that table, while D and trimming were determined from the DNA. The sample contains around 200,000 clones, around 85% of which appear only once. The source of this sequence is a man aged 25 to 45 with acute or convalescent COVID-19. V usage is TRBV5-1 and J usage is TRBJ1-3, with D perhaps TRBD1 (5 bases). Sample: peripheral blood. CDR3 sequence reads: CASREEGNTIYF. The CDR3 DNA is TGCGCCAGCAGGGAGGAGGGGAACACCATATATTTT. The variable domain in full, with the rest retrieved from reference TRBV5-1 and TRBJ1-3, is KAGVTQTPRYLIKTRGQQVTLSCSPISGHRSVSWYQQTPGQGLQFLFEYFSETQRNKGNFPGRFSGRQFSNSRSEMNVSTLELGDSALYLCASREEGNTIYFGEGSWLTVV.